This TCR beta chain derives from a study of T cell responses to AZD1222 COVID-19 vaccine. General study findings and limits: Spike-specific TCR breadth and depth were elevated following two AZD1222 doses. The donors showed a predominance of white British ancestry and of females, with possible underestimation of clonal diversity. Among spike-specific TCRs, nearly half reportedly target unmutated variant regions.

The CDR3 spans 14 residues. CDR1 and CDR2 from the germline V gene are SGHDT and YYEEEE. The V end was cut by 4 bases, the J end by 5 bases, with 15 bases between. With regard to this clone: Its antigen is currently unknown.

Assay used: immunoSEQ multiplex PCR; TCRdb lists only in-frame clones, some missing. The sample has 100,000 or so clones, about 83% seen once. The sequencing used peripheral blood, collected on day 0 of AZD1222 vaccination. V is TRBV5-6 and J is TRBJ1-2; no clear D. The origin of this receptor is an adult in good health. The CDR3 protein is CASSPDVPGYGYTF. CDR3 in DNA: TGTGCCAGCAGCCCGGACGTCCCGGGATATGGCTACACCTTC.